The 5 T cell receptor delta chains below were found in one sample sequenced in a study of gamma-delta T cells after stem cell transplantation (TCRdb year 2016). Library method: RT-PCR. Sequencing used an Illumina MiSeq. TCRdb reprocessed the public reads with the caller CATT; rows with the same DNA were merged afterwards. The table for this sample lists 1,500 to 2,000 delta-chain clones; just under 50% of them were counted only once. Around 32% of the sample rests with the top ten. Source material: gamma-delta T cells. Receptors were obtained from a human donor. It is not recorded whose cells these are; they may come from a transplant donor.

Comment on this clone: This may be a read error, as it is one base from a much larger clone. The sample contains more than one DNA sequence encoding this CDR3. The chain links TRDV2 to TRDJ1, with a tentative D call TRDD3 (6 bases). The germline V and J ends were trimmed by 7 bases and 1 base, with 27 bases remaining between them. This CDR3 region has 18 residues. The germline CDR1 and CDR2 sequences are GEAIGNYY and EKD. The CDR3 reads CACDTLGGPQTATDKLIF. DNA of the CDR3: TGTGCCTGCGATACGCTTGGGGGGCCTCAAACAGCCACCGATAAACTCATCTTT.

This clone appeared a few times. The rearrangement uses TRDV2 and TRDJ1; no clear D. The CDR3 has 14 residues. Germline CDR1 reads GEAIGNYY; CDR2 reads EKD. V dropped 3 bases and J dropped 0 bases, with 10 bases sitting between them. The chain's CDR3 is CACDPLLHTDKLIF. The CDR3 DNA sequence: TGTGCCTGTGACCCCTTACTCCACACCGATAAACTCATCTTT.

Comment on this clone: A much larger clone is a single base away; this may be a read error. Other DNA sequences from this sample encode an identical CDR3 as well. The chain couples TRDV2 to TRDJ3; a possible D gene is TRDD3 (5 bases). This CDR3 contains 21 residues. Trimming pared 0 bases from V and 4 bases from J, leaving 24 bases between. Germline V gene sequence: CDR1 GEAIGNYY, CDR2 EKD. The chain's CDR3 is CACDTAAGGPPSSWDTRQMFF. The CDR3 DNA reads as TGTGCCTGTGACACCGCGGCAGGGGGGCCCCCGAGCTCTTGGGACACCCGACAGATGTTTTTC.

The chain is built from TRDV2 and TRDJ1; 7 bases are shared with TRDD3. CDR1 is GEAIGNYY and CDR2 is EKD in the germline V gene. The CDR3 is made up of 16 amino acids. Trimming cost V 0 bases and J 3 bases; bases outside gene matches: 9. The CDR3, as DNA: TGTGCCTGTGACACCGTGGGGACGGGGGATCCCGATAAACTCATCTTT. It specifies CACDTVGTGDPDKLIF.

The chain employs TRDV2 and TRDJ3; 7 positions agree with TRDD3. This CDR3 spans 21 amino acids. V shed 0 bases, J shed 0 bases, and the junction held 13 bases outside the gene matches. Germline V gene data show CDR1 as GEAIGNYY and CDR2 as EKD. The CDR3 protein is CACDTGNWGPSNSWDTRQMFF. For the CDR3, the DNA is TGTGCCTGTGACACCGGGAACTGGGGACCTTCGAACTCCTGGGACACCCGACAGATGTTTTTC.